By share, the clone carrying this T cell receptor (beta chain) counts as medium-sized. This sample was taken from a study of neurological immune-mediated disorders. The CDR3 length is 15 residues. Germline V CDR1 and CDR2: ENHRY, SYGVKD. Trimming shortened V by 2 bases and J by 9 bases, and 18 bases separated the two germline ends. The cDNA was generated through 5'RACE incorporating 10-nucleotide random UMIs. Each CDR3 protein is one row after TCRdb ran MiXCR on the 5' RACE reads. The top ten hold under 30% of the sample, which has 15,000 or so distinct CDR3 sequences, roughly 20% seen once. The chain is built from TRBV10-3 and TRBJ2-3; weak D call: TRBD2 (5 bases). Input material: PBMCs. The receptor's source is a man over 45 in good health. The CDR3 here is CAISEPRARRTTQYF. The CDR3 DNA reads as TGTGCCATCAGTGAGCCGAGGGCTCGGCGGACCACGCAGTATTTT.